These 32 T cell receptor beta chains share one sample of origin, sequenced in a study of radiotherapy plus CTLA-4 blockade in lung cancer. Assay used: immunoSEQ multiplex PCR; TCRdb lists only in-frame clones, some missing. The table shows around 45,000 clones, with 88% occurring only once. The sample here was peripheral blood, taken from a patient treated with radiotherapy plus ipilimumab. These receptors came from a human donor with non-small cell lung cancer whose response to radiotherapy plus ipilimumab could not be evaluated.

This rearrangement joins TRBV25-1 to TRBJ2-5; 7 bases are shared with TRBD1. Germline lookup yields CDR1 MGHDK and CDR2 SYGVNS. This CDR3 is built from 15 residues. J gave up 0 bases and V 3 bases, and 4 bases lay outside the gene matches. CDR3: CASSDPDRDQETQYF. The CDR3 coding sequence is TGTGCCAGCAGTGATCCCGACAGGGACCAAGAGACCCAGTACTTC.

The chain recombines TRBV5-1 with TRBJ2-1; 10 positions match TRBD2. Trimming at V came to 4 bases and at J to 1 base, leaving 17 bases not matched to a gene. From germline, CDR1 is SGHRS and CDR2 YFSETQ. The CDR3 has 20 amino acids. The DNA of the CDR3 is TGCGCCAGCAGCCCTCTAGCGGGAGTACTCACCCCGGCATCCTACAATGAGCAGTTCTTC. Protein: CASSPLAGVLTPASYNEQFF.

CDR3 sequence: CSGQGNYGYTF. In nucleotides, the CDR3 is TGCAGTGGGCAGGGTAACTATGGCTACACCTTC. The chain recombines TRBV20-1 with TRBJ1-2, with D possibly being TRBD1 (5 bases). Germline loops: CDR1 DFQATT, CDR2 SNEGSKA (reference sequence). This CDR3 has 11 residues. Trimming shortened V by 7 bases and J by 1 base, and 7 bases separated the two germline ends.

The chain links TRBV10-3 to TRBJ2-1, with D unclear. Per germline, CDR1 ENHRY and CDR2 SYGVKD. Deletions cut 2 bases from V and 3 bases from J, with 20 bases between. This CDR3 has 18 residues. The CDR3 here is CAISETPPLAGFYNEQFF. Here the CDR3 DNA reads TGTGCCATCAGTGAGACTCCACCTTTAGCCGGTTTCTACAATGAGCAGTTCTTC.

This clone was picked up one time. This rearrangement joins TRBV7-2 to TRBJ2-7; tentatively, D is TRBD1 (6 bases). CDR1 is SGHTA and CDR2 is FQGNSA in the germline V gene. V was cut by 5 bases and J by 5 bases, with 19 bases left in between. The CDR3 totals 15 residues. The CDR3 nucleotides read TGTGCCAGCAGCCCCTTTGGAATGGGGGCCAACGAGCAGTACTTC. Amino acid sequence: CASSPFGMGANEQYF.

This clone was seen a handful of times. CDR3 sequence (DNA): TGTGCCAGCCGGGACAGGGGATCCTACGAGCAGTACTTC. Translation gives CASRDRGSYEQYF. The V and J genes are TRBV5-8 and TRBJ2-7; TRBD1 aligns across 10 bases. Germline V CDR1 and CDR2: SGHTS, YDEGEE. The CDR3 consists of 13 residues. With V trimmed by 7 bases and J by 1 base, 2 bases remained unmatched.

The V call is TRBV7-2, the J call TRBJ2-5; possibly TRBD1 for D (6 bases). The germline V gene has CDR1 SGHTA and CDR2 FQGNSA. The CDR3 covers 15 residues. Between the trimmed V and J ends, which lost 7 bases and 4 bases, there was a span of 19 bases. The CDR3 bases are TGTGCCAGCACCCCTCATCCAGGGGCACTAGAGACCCAGTACTTC. Protein sequence: CASTPHPGALETQYF.

The chain joins TRBV4-3 to TRBJ2-2; TRBD2 matches at 9 bases. The CDR3 extends over 16 amino acids. V lost 2 bases and J lost 5; bases outside the gene matches: 6. Germline loops: CDR1 LGHNA, CDR2 YSLEER. The CDR3 sequence is CASSQPRTSVTGELFF. CDR3 sequence (DNA): TGCGCCAGCAGCCAACCTCGGACTAGCGTGACCGGGGAGCTGTTTTTT.

The genes are TRBV19 and TRBJ2-1; D unclear. Germline V gene sequence: CDR1 LNHDA, CDR2 SQIVND (reference sequence). The CDR3 is 11 amino acids. Deletions cut 3 bases from V and 6 bases from J, with 3 bases between. CDR3 coding DNA: TGTGCCAGTAGTATCCTCAATGAGCAGTTCTTC. It specifies CASSILNEQFF.

This chain connects TRBV6-5 to TRBJ1-1; 8 nucleotides match TRBD1. Germline-derived CDR1 and CDR2 are MNHEY and SVGAGI. Trimming removed 6 bases from V and 11 bases from J; junction bases left unmatched: 8. CDR3 length: 12 amino acids. The CDR3 spells CASRSTGGRAFF. The CDR3 DNA reads TGTGCCAGCAGATCCACAGGGGGTAGGGCTTTCTTT.

This sequence joins TRBV28 and TRBJ1-2; TRBD1 aligns across 7 bases. Per germline, CDR1 MDHEN and CDR2 SYDVKM. The J segment lost 5 bases and the V segment lost 10 bases, leaving 13 bases of the junction unmatched. There are 14 residues in the CDR3. The CDR3 nucleotides read TGTGCCACCACCCGGGCTCCAGGGGGGTATGGCTACACCTTC. Amino acid sequence: CATTRAPGGYGYTF.

This chain connects TRBV28 to TRBJ2-1, with 13 bases aligning to TRBD2. The germline V gene encodes CDR1 MDHEN and CDR2 SYDVKM. The CDR3 length is 18 residues. The junction had 12 bases not matched to a gene; V was cut back by 3 bases and J by 7 bases. The CDR3 loop reads CASSFSLTGTSGTNEQFF. The CDR3 DNA reads as TGTGCCAGCAGTTTCTCTCTCACGGGGACTAGCGGGACAAATGAGCAGTTCTTC. Combining the CDR3 with reference TRBV28 and TRBJ2-1 gives the whole variable domain DVKVTQSSRYLVKRTGEKVFLECVQDMDHENMFWYRQDPGLGLRLIYFSYDVKMKEKGDIPEGYSVSREKKERFSLILESASTNQTSMYLCASSFSLTGTSGTNEQFFGPGTRLTVL.

The V gene is TRBV11-2, the J gene TRBJ1-1, with a weak D call TRBD1 (6 bases). The germline CDR1 and CDR2 sequences are SGHAT and FQNNGV. This CDR3 is 14 amino acids long. The V and J ends lost 0 bases and 4 bases respectively, with 9 bases between them. CDR3 protein: CASSLDRGGTEAFF. Written as DNA, the CDR3 is TGTGCCAGCAGCTTAGATAGGGGGGGCACTGAAGCTTTCTTT.

This clone was found once. The chain recombines TRBV18 with TRBJ2-3; tentatively, D is TRBD1 (6 bases). Between the trimmed V and J ends, which lost 5 bases and 3 bases, there was a span of 12 bases. The CDR3 is 14 amino acids. Germline CDR1 and CDR2: KGHSH and LQKENI. CDR3 in DNA: TGTGCCAGCTCAACCACCGGGACAACAGATACGCAGTATTTT. Amino acid sequence: CASSTTGTTDTQYF.

This clone has only one observation. The V gene is TRBV7-9, the J gene TRBJ1-2, with D possibly TRBD1 on 6 matching bases. The CDR3 has 15 residues. Between the trimmed V and J ends, which lost 5 bases and 9 bases, there was a span of 22 bases. In germline, CDR1 is SEHNR, CDR2 FQNEAQ (reference sequence). The CDR3 spells CASSPPGQGINRYTF. The CDR3 DNA sequence: TGTGCCAGCAGCCCCCCGGGACAAGGGATTAATCGCTACACCTTC.

The J gene is TRBJ1-2, the V gene TRBV5-6; tentatively, D is TRBD1 (6 bases). The CDR3 is 16 amino acids. Germline CDR1 reads SGHDT; CDR2 reads YYEEEE. V shed 0 bases and J shed 3 bases, with 15 bases lying between them. The CDR3 loop is CASSLGGRGSDYGYTF. CDR3 nucleotides: TGTGCCAGCAGCTTGGGTGGCAGGGGATCTGACTATGGCTACACCTTC.

The J gene is TRBJ2-1, the V gene TRBV5-1; 15 bases align to TRBD2. With V trimmed by 2 bases and J by 5 bases, 2 bases remained unmatched. Germline CDR1 is SGHRS and CDR2 is YFSETQ. The length of the CDR3 is 16 residues. The CDR3 DNA reads TGCGCCAGCAGCTTCGGGACTAGCGGGGGGAACAATGAGCAGTTCTTC. It translates to CASSFGTSGGNNEQFF.

The chain uses TRBV19 and TRBJ1-4; 8 bases are a match to TRBD1. V shed 10 bases, J shed 6 bases, and the junction held 7 bases outside the gene matches. The germline gives CDR1 LNHDA, CDR2 SQIVND (reference sequence). This CDR3 has 13 amino acids. The CDR3 spells CATNPGGDEKLFF. The CDR3 DNA reads as TGTGCCACCAACCCAGGGGGCGATGAAAAACTGTTTTTT.

This clone has just a few counts. This rearrangement joins TRBV11-2 to TRBJ2-5; the D is unclear. Germline V gene sequence: CDR1 SGHAT, CDR2 FQNNGV. The CDR3 contains 14 residues. The V gene lost 5 bases and the J gene lost 4 bases, with 14 bases spanning the gap. The DNA of the CDR3 is TGTGCCAGCAGCCTCGGGTCCCTCCGAGAGACCCAGTACTTC. As protein: CASSLGSLRETQYF.

Here the CDR3 reads CASSLWDGGITDTQYF. In DNA, the CDR3 is TGCGCCAGCAGCTTGTGGGACGGGGGGATCACAGATACGCAGTATTTT. This chain joins TRBV5-1 and TRBJ2-3; 7 bases are a match to TRBD2. Germline CDR1 is SGHRS and CDR2 is YFSETQ. The J segment lost 2 bases and the V segment lost 1 base, leaving 7 bases of the junction unmatched. The CDR3 totals 16 residues.

The V and J genes are TRBV6-5 and TRBJ2-5; TRBD2 matches 8 bases. The CDR3 contains 16 residues. The ends lost 0 bases at V and 9 bases at J; junction bases unmatched: 12. Per germline, CDR1 MNHEY and CDR2 SVGAGI. Here the CDR3 DNA reads TGTGCCAGCAGTTACTCATTTGAAGTTAGCGGGGCGGCCCAGTACTTC. Protein sequence: CASSYSFEVSGAAQYF.

J is TRBJ1-1 and V is TRBV7-9; a weak D match, TRBD1 (6 bases). The germline V and J ends were trimmed by 4 bases and 3 bases, with 18 bases remaining between them. Germline V gene lookup returns CDR1 SEHNR and CDR2 FQNEAQ (reference sequence). The CDR3 length is 16 residues. The CDR3 sequence is CASSSAGARGYTEAFF. In DNA form, the CDR3 reads TGTGCCAGCAGCTCCGCGGGGGCGCGAGGATACACTGAAGCTTTCTTT.

V gene TRBV6-1 combines with J gene TRBJ1-2, with unresolved D. Germline lookup yields CDR1 MNHNS and CDR2 SASEGT. This CDR3 spans 13 amino acids. V was trimmed by 2 bases and J by 8 bases, leaving 12 bases between them. The CDR3: CASSELPGQGYTF. For the CDR3, the DNA is TGTGCCAGCAGTGAACTGCCCGGTCAAGGCTACACCTTC.

V is TRBV5-1 and J is TRBJ1-1; perhaps TRBD1 as D (5 bases). The germline V and J ends were trimmed by 2 bases and 1 base, with 9 bases remaining between them. Germline V gene lookup returns CDR1 SGHRS and CDR2 YFSETQ. The CDR3 totals 14 residues. The CDR3 region is CASSFRQKNTEAFF. The CDR3 DNA reads as TGCGCCAGCAGCTTTAGACAGAAGAACACTGAAGCTTTCTTT. Complete variable domain (other parts from reference TRBV5-1 and TRBJ1-1): KAGVTQTPRYLIKTRGQQVTLSCSPISGHRSVSWYQQTPGQGLQFLFEYFSETQRNKGNFPGRFSGRQFSNSRSEMNVSTLELGDSALYLCASSFRQKNTEAFFGQGTRLTVV.

J is TRBJ2-7 and V is TRBV6-1, with D perhaps TRBD2 (7 bases). The CDR3 loop spans 17 amino acids. The V and J ends lost 1 base and 2 bases respectively, with 18 bases between them. Per germline, CDR1 MNHNS and CDR2 SASEGT. The CDR3 sequence is CASSEGLAGAFAYEQYF. In nucleotides, the CDR3 is TGTGCCAGCAGTGAAGGGCTCGCGGGGGCTTTCGCCTACGAGCAGTACTTC.

J is TRBJ2-7 and V is TRBV7-2; D possibly corresponds to TRBD2 (5 bases). Trimming removed 1 base from V and 3 bases from J, with 10 bases in between. This CDR3 has 14 residues. Germline V lookup: CDR1 SGHTA, CDR2 FQGNSA. In DNA form, the CDR3 reads TGTGCCAGCAGCTTAGGTGGGCGGGTCTACGAGCAGTACTTC. Translating it yields CASSLGGRVYEQYF.

This chain connects TRBV28 to TRBJ1-6; 9 positions agree with TRBD1. The J segment lost 9 bases and the V segment lost 5 bases, leaving 8 bases of the junction unmatched. CDR3 length: 15 residues. In germline, CDR1 is MDHEN, CDR2 SYDVKM. For the CDR3, the DNA is TGTGCCAGCAGTCCCCGGACAGGGGCAGGTTCACCCCTCCACTTT. Amino acid sequence: CASSPRTGAGSPLHF.

The CDR3 here is CSVGQILNTEAFF. In DNA, the CDR3 is TGCAGCGTCGGACAGATTCTGAACACTGAAGCTTTCTTT. The chain carries TRBV29-1 and TRBJ1-1; D may be TRBD1 (6 bases). CDR3 length: 13 amino acids. Germline CDR1 SQVTM, CDR2 ANQGSEA. V was cut by 6 bases and J by 0 bases, with 11 bases left in between.

This clone was recorded only once. The genes are TRBV11-2 and TRBJ2-3; 8 positions match TRBD1. The CDR3 totals 15 residues. Germline trimming cut 5 bases from V and 3 bases from J; bases unmatched to any gene: 7. The germline V gene has CDR1 SGHAT and CDR2 FQNNGV. The CDR3 DNA sequence: TGTGCCAGCAGCAGAAGACAGGGGTTGACAGATACGCAGTATTTT. Its translation: CASSRRQGLTDTQYF.

A single count supports this clone. V gene TRBV19 combines with J gene TRBJ2-3, with D perhaps matching TRBD1 (6 bases). The germline V and J ends were trimmed by 11 bases and 3 bases, with 15 bases remaining between them. Germline values: CDR1 LNHDA, CDR2 SQIVND (reference sequence). CDR3 length: 13 amino acids. CDR3 protein: CAAPRGFTDTQYF. The CDR3 nucleotides are TGTGCCGCCCCCAGGGGTTTTACAGATACGCAGTATTTT.

The chain carries TRBV18 and TRBJ1-1; maybe TRBD1 (6 bases). The CDR3 is made up of 16 amino acids. Germline CDR1 KGHSH, CDR2 LQKENI. With 4 bases removed from V and 3 bases from J, the gap between germline ends came to 18 bases. For the CDR3, the DNA is TGTGCCAGCTCACTCAATCCGGGACAAGTATACACTGAAGCTTTCTTT. Translating it yields CASSLNPGQVYTEAFF.

The chain has TRBV10-3 and TRBJ1-1; 7 bases are a match to TRBD1. Germline V gene lookup returns CDR1 ENHRY and CDR2 SYGVKD. V shed 6 bases, J shed 5 bases, and the junction held 18 bases outside the gene matches. This CDR3 region has 17 residues. CDR3 sequence (DNA): TGTGCCATCAGCCAGACCCCCCTGACAGGGAGAATAACTGAAGCTTTCTTT. This gives the protein CAISQTPLTGRITEAFF.